This TCR beta chain was found in a study of molecular identifiers for immune sequencing clone quantification. This CDR3 is 13 amino acids long. CDR1 is SGHRS, CDR2 YFSETQ, per germline. With 3 bases removed from V and 4 bases from J, the gap between germline ends came to 9 bases. This clonotype was detected many times. Antigen specificity is unknown. With 10%, 30% or 50% of RNA, about 20,000 to 1,100,000 naive CD8 T cells were sequenced. Sorting recovered naive CD8 T cells on a CD8+CD4-CCR7+CD45RA+ profile. TCRdb itself ran the PCR reads through MiXCR, one entry per CDR3 protein. The data contain under 600,000 distinct CDR3 sequences, around 23% of them singletons. The study, taken as a whole, reports: Clones above 20 RNA copies contained over 98% of effector molecules and under 1% of naive molecules.

This chain uses TRBV5-1 with TRBJ2-3; D call uncertain. This sequence was found in a human donor in good health. Some libraries in this study had Jurkat cell RNA spiked in. Material: naive CD8+ T cells from blood, with Jurkat cell RNA spiked in. Specified subset: FACS-sorted CD8+CD4-CCR7+CD45RA+ naive T cells. CDR3 residues: CASSSPPADTQYF. In DNA form, the CDR3 reads TGCGCCAGCAGCTCCCCTCCCGCAGATACGCAGTATTTT.